Presented here are 12 T cell receptor beta chains from one specimen sequenced in a study of cytomegalovirus exposure and HLA in healthy donors. PCR employed 60 Vbeta and 13 Jbeta primers. Clones were sequenced by immunoSEQ multiplex PCR, and TCRdb holds only the in-frame ones, with some missing. Of 130,000 or so clones in the sample, approximately 78% are singletons; the top ten hold about 1.5%. Sequencing was performed on PBMCs. The receptors stem from a female donor in good health and CMV-seronegative.

CDR3 amino acids: CASIPTGRYGYTF. The CDR3 DNA reads as TGTGCCAGCATCCCGACCGGGAGATATGGCTACACCTTC. This rearrangement joins TRBV28 to TRBJ1-2, with D unresolved. Trimming pared 7 bases from V and 5 bases from J, leaving 14 bases between. The CDR3 is 13 residues long. In germline, CDR1 is MDHEN, CDR2 SYDVKM.

The CDR3 DNA sequence: TGTGCCAGCAGCTTAGGTTTCCTAGCGGGGGTATCCTACGAGCAGTACTTC. Translating it yields CASSLGFLAGVSYEQYF. V gene TRBV13 combines with J gene TRBJ2-7, with 10 bases lining up with TRBD2. CDR3 length equals 17 residues. V was clipped by 0 bases and J by 1 base; unmatched bases: 6. Germline loops: CDR1 PRHDT, CDR2 FYEKMQ (reference sequence).

The chain joins TRBV5-6 to TRBJ1-2; 7 bases agree with TRBD1. Germline V lookup: CDR1 SGHDT, CDR2 YYEEEE. The CDR3 is made up of 11 amino acids. The J segment lost 7 bases and the V segment lost 4 bases, leaving 1 base of the junction unmatched. This CDR3 reads CASSRQGGYTF. DNA for the CDR3: TGTGCCAGCAGCCGACAGGGTGGCTACACCTTC.

This chain connects TRBV19 to TRBJ2-7; 9 nucleotides agree with TRBD1. Germline trimming cut 1 base from V and 2 bases from J; bases unmatched to any gene: 6. The CDR3 sequence is 16 residues long. Germline lookup yields CDR1 LNHDA and CDR2 SQIVND (reference sequence). The CDR3 DNA reads as TGTGCCAGTAGTATAGTTTCCGGGACAGGGCCCTACGAGCAGTACTTC. It yields the protein CASSIVSGTGPYEQYF.

This clone appeared once. The chain joins TRBV7-9 to TRBJ2-1, with TRBD2 as a possible D gene (6 bases). CDR1 is SEHNR and CDR2 is FQNEAQ in the germline V gene (reference sequence). The ends were cut back, 5 bases at V and 1 base at J, with 12 bases in the middle. This CDR3 region has 15 residues. As DNA, the CDR3 is TGTGCCAGCAGCCCGGACTACTCATCCTACAATGAGCAGTTCTTC. The encoded protein is CASSPDYSSYNEQFF.

V is TRBV5-1 and J is TRBJ2-5; TRBD2 matches at 8 bases. The J call may be wrong; the DNA end is better matched by TRBJ2-7. Germline assignment: CDR1 SGHRS and CDR2 YFSETQ. CDR3 length: 14 amino acids. CDR3 nucleotides: TGCGCCAGCAGCTTAAGCGGGAGTAACGACGAGCAGTACTTC. This encodes CASSLSGSNDEQYF.

The chain recombines TRBV9 with TRBJ2-1; 8 nucleotides agree with TRBD2. CDR1 and CDR2 from the germline V gene are SGDLS and YYNGEE. Unmatched junction bases numbered 4, after V lost 4 bases and J lost 4 bases. The CDR3 covers 14 residues. The CDR3 spells CASSLSGGYNEQFF. CDR3 DNA: TGTGCCAGCAGCCTCAGCGGGGGTTACAATGAGCAGTTCTTC.

The chain recombines TRBV7-2 with TRBJ1-1; 8 positions agree with TRBD1. This CDR3 spans 15 amino acids. Germline trimming cut 4 bases from V and 2 bases from J; bases unmatched to any gene: 6. Germline loops: CDR1 SGHTA, CDR2 FQGNSA. For the CDR3, the DNA is TGTGCCAGCAGCTCACAGGGGGGGGGCAACACTGAAGCTTTCTTT. Amino acids: CASSSQGGGNTEAFF.

The rearrangement joins TRBV28 to TRBJ1-5; no clear D gene. CDR3 length: 14 amino acids. The germline gives CDR1 MDHEN, CDR2 SYDVKM. V gave up 3 bases and J gave up 1 base, with 7 bases separating them. CDR3 region: CASSLRQSNQPQHF. In DNA form, the CDR3 reads TGTGCCAGCAGTTTGCGGCAGAGCAATCAGCCCCAGCATTTT.

In its sample, this clone was seen a few times. CDR3 sequence (DNA): TGCGCCAGCAGCATCGACTCCACTGAAGCTTTCTTT. Translated, it gives CASSIDSTEAFF. This sequence joins TRBV5-1 and TRBJ1-1; D gene unclear. Germline-derived CDR1 and CDR2 are SGHRS and YFSETQ. The germline V and J ends were trimmed by 4 bases and 4 bases, with 8 bases remaining between them. This CDR3 region has 12 residues.

The chain recombines TRBV7-2 with TRBJ2-5, with 7 positions matching TRBD2. Trimming at V came to 1 base and at J to 6 bases, leaving 8 bases not matched to a gene. This CDR3 contains 15 residues. From germline, CDR1 is SGHTA and CDR2 FQGNSA. Here the CDR3 DNA reads TGTGCCAGCAGCTTAGAATCGGGAGCGGGACAGACCCAGTACTTC. Protein product: CASSLESGAGQTQYF.

The J gene is TRBJ2-7, the V gene TRBV4-1; TRBD2 matches 11 bases. Germline V gene sequence: CDR1 MGHRA, CDR2 YSYEKL. The length of the CDR3 is 16 residues. V was clipped by 5 bases and J by 0 bases; unmatched bases: 6. CDR3 sequence (DNA): TGCGCCAGCAGCGCCTCGGGACTAGCGGCCTCCTACGAGCAGTACTTC. It codes for CASSASGLAASYEQYF.